A single sample is the source of the 20 T cell receptor beta chains below, sequenced in a study of T cells in Graves' hyperthyroidism and ophthalmopathy. RNA transcripts gave rise to amplified TCR beta CDR3 regions. HTBI primers were the set used in a first-round RT-PCR of the TCR CDR3. One entry per CDR3 protein, called by TCRdb with MiXCR from the multiplex PCR reads. The sample has approximately 330,000 distinct CDR3 sequences, 12% to 15% seen once. Sequenced input: blood. These TCRs come from a woman between 40 and 55 years old with Graves' ophthalmopathy.

This clonotype was found many times. The chain combines TRBV20-1 with TRBJ2-1, with 8 bases lining up with TRBD2. CDR3 size: 12 residues. The germline gives CDR1 DFQATT, CDR2 SNEGSKA (reference sequence). V lost 7 bases to trimming and J lost 8 bases; unmatched junction nucleotides: 7. For the CDR3, the DNA is TGCAGTGGGGCGGGACTAGGGTATGAGCAGTTCTTC. It is translated as CSGAGLGYEQFF.

This clonotype has at least ten counts. The chain carries TRBV3-1 and TRBJ1-1; D is perhaps TRBD1 (5 bases). The CDR3 contains 15 residues. Trimming stripped 1 base from V and 0 bases from J, with 9 bases between. The germline V gene has CDR1 LGHDT and CDR2 YNNKEL (reference sequence). CDR3 region: CASSQGQTMNTEAFF. In nucleotides, the CDR3 is TGTGCCAGCAGCCAAGGACAGACGATGAACACTGAAGCTTTCTTT.

This clonotype appeared once. This chain connects TRBV11-2 to TRBJ2-7; no clear D. Germline V gene data show CDR1 as SGHAT and CDR2 as FQNNGV. Trimming removed 0 bases at V and 0 bases at J, with 9 bases between. CDR3 length equals 15 residues. The CDR3 reads CASSLDRQNSYEQYF. The CDR3 nucleotides are TGTGCCAGCAGCTTAGATAGGCAGAACTCCTACGAGCAGTACTTC.

This clonotype was seen ten or more times. The J gene is TRBJ2-1, the V gene TRBV11-1, with D tentatively TRBD2 (6 bases). Trimming left V 4 bases short and J 9 bases short, with 13 bases between. This CDR3 comprises 13 residues. Germline V lookup: CDR1 SGHAT, CDR2 FQDESV (reference sequence). The CDR3 sequence is CASSSTRTTEQFF. The CDR3 bases are TGTGCCAGCAGCTCAACTAGGACTACTGAGCAGTTCTTC.

V is TRBV4-1 and J is TRBJ1-2; D is perhaps TRBD1 (6 bases). Germline V gives CDR1 MGHRA, CDR2 YSYEKL. This CDR3 region has 16 residues. V lost 3 bases and J 3 bases, leaving 17 bases between the germline ends. The DNA of the CDR3 is TGCGCCAGCAGCCAGGCCGGACAGTCTGGATACTATGGCTACACCTTC. It specifies CASSQAGQSGYYGYTF.

This clonotype showed up many times. The chain employs TRBV9 and TRBJ1-4; D is possibly TRBD1 (5 bases). V lost 4 bases and J lost 8, with 18 bases in between. This CDR3 contains 15 residues. Germline CDR1 is SGDLS and CDR2 is YYNGEE. CDR3 residues: CASSPGVGREEKLFF. The CDR3 DNA reads as TGTGCCAGCAGCCCGGGGGTAGGGCGAGAGGAAAAACTGTTTTTT.

This clonotype was seen many times. CDR3 DNA sequence: TGTGCCAGCAGTGGTGGACGGATACTTTACGAGCAGTACTTC. Its translation is CASSGGRILYEQYF. The rearrangement joins TRBV2 to TRBJ2-7; D not resolved. Trimming removed 4 bases from V and 4 bases from J, with 14 bases in between. CDR1 SNHLY and CDR2 FYNNEI come from the germline V gene. The CDR3 sequence is 14 residues long.

This clonotype occurred a few times. A much larger clone differs by one base, so this may be a read error. J is TRBJ2-7 and V is TRBV6-1; D is ambiguous. Germline CDR1 reads MNHNS; CDR2 reads SASEGT. The CDR3 covers 13 residues. V was cut by 3 bases and J by 0 bases, with 6 bases left in between. CDR3 sequence (DNA): TGTGCCAGCAGTGACCGATTCTCCTACGAGCAGTACTTC. It specifies CASSDRFSYEQYF.

This clonotype was seen at least ten times. The chain employs TRBV3-1 and TRBJ1-1, with no clear D. CDR3 size: 14 residues. Germline V gene data show CDR1 as LGHDT and CDR2 as YNNKEL (reference sequence). Trimming stripped 4 bases from V and 7 bases from J, with 16 bases between. CDR3 sequence: CASSLRRAGVEAFF. The CDR3 nucleotides read TGTGCCAGCAGCCTCAGACGGGCAGGAGTTGAAGCTTTCTTT.

This clonotype was counted ten times or more. The V call is TRBV29-1, the J call TRBJ1-1; D call uncertain. The germline V and J ends were trimmed by 1 base and 7 bases, with 10 bases remaining between them. The germline CDR1 and CDR2 sequences are SQVTM and ANQGSEA. CDR3 length: 12 amino acids. CDR3 protein: CSVEGLGSEAFF. The CDR3 nucleotides are TGCAGCGTTGAAGGTCTTGGGAGTGAAGCTTTCTTT.

This clonotype was recorded a few times. This chain connects TRBV18 to TRBJ2-2; TRBD1 is a possible D gene (6 bases). The CDR3 sequence is 14 residues long. Germline loops: CDR1 KGHSH, CDR2 LQKENI. V was clipped by 8 bases and J by 3 bases, with 13 bases between them. The CDR3 DNA is TGTGCCAGCATACAGGGCACTGACACCGGGGAGCTGTTTTTT. The encoded protein is CASIQGTDTGELFF.

The chain joins TRBV7-9 to TRBJ1-3; 8 nucleotides align to TRBD1. V shed 7 bases and J 4 bases; nucleotides not matched to a gene: 9. Germline V gene data show CDR1 as SEHNR and CDR2 as FQNEAQ (reference sequence). The CDR3 spans 15 residues. CDR3 region: CASTRGDRRGNTIYF. DNA for the CDR3: TGTGCCAGCACCCGGGGGGACAGGAGAGGAAACACCATATATTTT.

This clonotype was seen repeatedly, ten times or more. The gene calls are TRBV20-1 and TRBJ1-1; D is unresolved. CDR3 length: 11 amino acids. Germline CDR1 DFQATT, CDR2 SNEGSKA (reference sequence). The V end was cut by 3 bases, the J end by 5 bases, with 7 bases between. The CDR3 region is CSASLATEAFF. CDR3 nucleotides: TGCAGTGCTAGTCTCGCAACTGAAGCTTTCTTT.

With respect to this clonotype: A read error is possible here, since a much larger clone lies one base away. The rearrangement uses TRBV2 and TRBJ2-2; 7 bases map to TRBD2. Per germline, CDR1 SNHLY and CDR2 FYNNEI. The CDR3 is 16 residues long. The V and J ends lost 7 bases and 6 bases, in that order; junction bases with no gene match: 14. In DNA, the CDR3 is TGTGCCAGCACCTTCCTAGCGGAAGAATACGCCGGGGAGCTGTTTTTT. It is translated as CASTFLAEEYAGELFF.

Here the CDR3 DNA reads TGTGCCTGGAGTGGGACAAGCCATAATCAGCCCCAGCATTTT. It specifies CAWSGTSHNQPQHF. The chain recombines TRBV30 with TRBJ1-5; D is possibly TRBD1 (5 bases). Germline assignment: CDR1 GTSNPN and CDR2 SVGIG (reference sequence). CDR3 length: 14 residues. Trimming removed 1 base from V and 4 bases from J, with 11 bases in between.

This clonotype has a count of ten or more. The J gene is TRBJ1-1, the V gene TRBV3-1, with TRBD1 as a possible D gene (5 bases). Per germline, CDR1 LGHDT and CDR2 YNNKEL (reference sequence). This CDR3 has 13 residues. The ends were cut back, 3 bases at V and 7 bases at J, with 12 bases in the middle. The CDR3 protein is CASSHGGFNEAFF. The CDR3 nucleotides read TGTGCCAGCAGCCATGGGGGGTTTAATGAAGCTTTCTTT.

This clonotype occurred many times. The chain uses TRBV24-1 and TRBJ2-3, with 11 positions matching TRBD2. Trimming cost V 1 base and J 8 bases; bases outside gene matches: 4. The CDR3 covers 15 residues. In germline, CDR1 is KGHDR, CDR2 SFDVKD. In DNA form, the CDR3 reads TGTGCCACCAGTGATTTTACTAGCGGGGGTGTTACGCAGTATTTT. Its protein is CATSDFTSGGVTQYF.

At least ten counts were recorded for this clonotype. The chain is built from TRBV10-3 and TRBJ1-6, with 8 bases matching TRBD1. The CDR3 consists of 14 residues. Germline CDR1 is ENHRY and CDR2 is SYGVKD. V lost 6 bases, J lost 10 bases, and 8 bases stayed unmatched. Written as DNA, the CDR3 is TGTGCCATCAGGCAGGGGGCCGATTTGTCACCCCTCCACTTT. It is translated as CAIRQGADLSPLHF.

In this sample, this clonotype turned up many times. The chain joins TRBV11-1 to TRBJ2-3; the match to TRBD2 covers 10 bases. This CDR3 is 16 amino acids long. V shed 3 bases, J shed 6 bases, and the junction held 9 bases outside the gene matches. Germline values: CDR1 SGHAT, CDR2 FQDESV (reference sequence). The CDR3 reads CASSFKREGLLDTQYF. The CDR3 DNA reads TGTGCCAGCAGCTTTAAGCGGGAGGGCCTCCTGGATACGCAGTATTTT.

The J gene is TRBJ2-3, the V gene TRBV20-1, with TRBD1 identical over 10 bases. Per germline, CDR1 DFQATT and CDR2 SNEGSKA (reference sequence). The CDR3 has 16 amino acids. V was pared by 3 bases and J by 2 bases, with 8 bases of the junction left unmatched. In nucleotides, the CDR3 is TGCAGTGCTAGGCCCCTGACAGGGGGCTACACAGATACGCAGTATTTT. It encodes CSARPLTGGYTDTQYF.